Presented here are 26 T cell receptor beta chains from one specimen sequenced in a study of CD8 T cells in ankylosing spondylitis. TCRdb used MiXCR to reprocess the 5' RACE reads, holding one entry per CDR3 protein. Among about 210,000 distinct CDR3 sequences listed, roughly 8.2% were seen once. The sample comprised blood, either unsorted or a sorted T cell fraction (not recorded which). Source of these receptors: a female donor with ankylosing spondylitis or in good health (not recorded which).

This clonotype was observed a handful of times. The chain is built from TRBV6-4 and TRBJ2-1, with TRBD2 matching 12 bases. This CDR3 has 17 residues. Germline V CDR1 and CDR2: MRHNA, SNTAGT. The junction had 8 bases not matched to a gene; V was cut back by 5 bases and J by 3 bases. CDR3 residues: CASSTLAGGPDYNEQFF. The CDR3 coding sequence is TGTGCCAGCAGTACCCTAGCGGGAGGGCCGGACTACAATGAGCAGTTCTTC.

This clonotype was recorded at least ten times. This chain links TRBV12-3 or TRBV12-4 with TRBJ2-2; maybe TRBD2 (6 bases). Trimming left V 7 bases short and J 4 bases short, with 16 bases between. CDR3 size: 15 residues. As DNA, the CDR3 is TGTGCCAGCACGAAGGGACTTTGGGGCACCGGGGAGCTGTTTTTT. It is translated as CASTKGLWGTGELFF.

This clonotype was counted ten times or more. The V gene is TRBV7-2, the J gene TRBJ2-5; 7 bases agree with TRBD2. Germline V gives CDR1 SGHTA, CDR2 FQGNSA. The CDR3 covers 16 residues. Trimming cost V 2 bases and J 1 base; bases outside gene matches: 7. The CDR3 region is CASSLWLADAQETQYF. In DNA form, the CDR3 reads TGTGCCAGCAGCTTATGGCTAGCGGATGCCCAAGAGACCCAGTACTTC.

There are a few counts of this clonotype. The chain recombines TRBV11-2 with TRBJ1-1; D is uncertain. V lost 2 bases, J lost 1 base, and 11 bases lay in between. This CDR3 spans 15 amino acids. Germline assignment: CDR1 SGHAT and CDR2 FQNNGV. The CDR3 sequence is CASSLRGVKNTEAFF. The CDR3 DNA reads as TGTGCCAGCAGCTTACGTGGGGTTAAGAACACTGAAGCTTTCTTT.

V gene TRBV6-6 combines with J gene TRBJ1-2, with 8 bases fitting TRBD1. Germline CDR1 and CDR2: MNHNY and SVGAGI (reference sequence). The CDR3 sequence is 12 residues long. The trim removed 7 bases at V and 7 bases at J, leaving 5 bases unmatched. The CDR3 here is CASTGQGGGYTF. The CDR3 DNA follows: TGTGCCAGCACCGGACAGGGAGGTGGCTACACCTTC.

This clonotype occurred many times. J is TRBJ1-1 and V is TRBV9; no definite D call. The CDR3 has 13 amino acids. V was trimmed by 1 base and J by 5 bases, leaving 9 bases between them. Per germline, CDR1 SGDLS and CDR2 YYNGEE. CDR3 protein: CASSVKGWTEAFF. CDR3 sequence (DNA): TGTGCCAGCAGCGTAAAGGGTTGGACTGAAGCTTTCTTT.

This clonotype was counted at least ten times. This sequence joins TRBV12-3 or TRBV12-4 and TRBJ2-6; D perhaps matches TRBD1 (5 bases). Trimming cost V 5 bases and J 4 bases, with 12 bases left between them. CDR3 length equals 15 residues. The CDR3 spells CASSPRVLGANVLTF. CDR3 nucleotides: TGTGCCAGCAGTCCCAGGGTCTTGGGGGCCAACGTCCTGACTTTC.

This clonotype was picked up a small number of times. V is TRBV18 and J is TRBJ2-7; 12 positions match TRBD2. Germline V gives CDR1 KGHSH, CDR2 LQKENI. V lost 2 bases to trimming and J lost 5 bases; unmatched junction nucleotides: 13. CDR3 length: 18 residues. This chain's CDR3 is CASSPTYSLTSGRNEQYF. The CDR3 nucleotides read TGTGCCAGCTCACCAACCTACTCCTTGACTAGCGGGAGAAACGAGCAGTACTTC.

This clonotype was counted at least ten times. V and J are TRBV15 and TRBJ2-7; 7 nucleotides line up with TRBD2. The CDR3 totals 14 residues. The germline V gene has CDR1 LNHNV and CDR2 YYDKDF (reference sequence). V shed 4 bases, J shed 2 bases, and the junction held 5 bases outside the gene matches. In nucleotides, the CDR3 is TGTGCCACCAGCATGGCTAGCGGCCCCTACGAGCAGTACTTC. It translates to CATSMASGPYEQYF.

This clonotype was seen at least ten times. This chain uses TRBV15 with TRBJ1-4; D unclear. With 1 base removed from V and 8 bases from J, the gap between germline ends came to 11 bases. This CDR3 has 14 residues. Germline V CDR1 and CDR2: LNHNV, YYDKDF (reference sequence). The CDR3 nucleotides read TGTGCCACCAGCAGAGGAGGACCCATAGAAAAACTGTTTTTT. This codes for CATSRGGPIEKLFF.

This clonotype was counted at least ten times. The chain combines TRBV6-4 with TRBJ2-2; no clear D. V was clipped by 3 bases and J by 1 base, with 6 bases between them. Germline CDR1 reads MRHNA; CDR2 reads SNTAGT. This CDR3 region has 14 residues. Here the CDR3 DNA reads TGTGCCAGCAGTGAGAGTTGGAACACCGGGGAGCTGTTTTTT. It encodes CASSESWNTGELFF.

The table lists this clonotype with a few counts. CDR3 nucleotides: TGTGCCAGCAGCCTCGGCCGTTCAGCCTACGAGCAGTACTTC. It specifies CASSLGRSAYEQYF. The rearrangement uses TRBV7-2 and TRBJ2-7; no clear D. The ends were cut back, 5 bases at V and 2 bases at J, with 13 bases in the middle. The CDR3 consists of 14 residues. The V gene's germline CDR1 is SGHTA and CDR2 FQGNSA.

The chain employs TRBV15 and TRBJ2-1; a weak D match, TRBD2 (6 bases). Germline CDR1 is LNHNV and CDR2 is YYDKDF (reference sequence). There are 15 residues in the CDR3. V lost 4 bases to trimming and J lost 0 bases, with 10 bases between them. In DNA form, the CDR3 reads TGTGCCACCAGCATCGTCGGGAGCTCCTACAATGAGCAGTTCTTC. Translation gives CATSIVGSSYNEQFF.

This clonotype showed up many times. The rearrangement joins TRBV7-9 to TRBJ2-1, with TRBD1 matching over 7 bases. The CDR3 runs 16 residues. The germline V gene has CDR1 SEHNR and CDR2 FQNEAQ (reference sequence). Trimming took 1 base from V and 2 from J; bases not matched to a gene: 5. The CDR3 protein is CASSLGGQYPYNEQFF. CDR3 in DNA: TGTGCCAGCAGCTTAGGGGGACAGTATCCCTACAATGAGCAGTTCTTC. Variable domain in full (rest from reference TRBV7-9 and TRBJ2-1): DTGVSQNPRHKITKRGQNVTFRCDPISEHNRLYWYRQTLGQGPEFLTYFQNEAQLEKSRLLSDRFSAERPKGSFSTLEIQRTEQGDSAMYLCASSLGGQYPYNEQFFGPGTRLTVL.

This clonotype was found many times. This chain uses TRBV29-1 with TRBJ2-1; TRBD2 might be the D (5 bases). V was cut by 1 base and J by 3 bases, with 16 bases left in between. Germline CDR1 and CDR2: SQVTM and ANQGSEA. The CDR3 extends over 16 amino acids. The CDR3, as DNA: TGCAGCGTTGAAGTTGGCGGGCGCTCGCTCTACAATGAGCAGTTCTTC. Protein product: CSVEVGGRSLYNEQFF.

This clonotype has ten or more counts. CDR3 sequence reads: CASSLFSSGPSSYNEQFF. Here the CDR3 DNA reads TGTGCCAGCAGCTTATTCTCTAGCGGCCCCAGCTCCTACAATGAGCAGTTCTTC. The genes are TRBV7-8 and TRBJ2-1; TRBD2 agrees at 7 bases. V was pared by 2 bases and J by 0 bases, with 10 bases of the junction left unmatched. CDR1 SGHVS and CDR2 FQNEAQ come from the germline V gene. The CDR3 is 18 amino acids.

The sample holds many counts of this clonotype. The CDR3 coding sequence is TGTGCCAGCAGCTCTTACTCGAGTGAGCAGTTCTTC. This gives the protein CASSSYSSEQFF. This chain connects TRBV2 to TRBJ2-1; D gene ambiguous. Deletions cut 6 bases from V and 9 bases from J, with 12 bases between. Germline-derived CDR1 and CDR2 are SNHLY and FYNNEI. The CDR3 has 12 amino acids.

The chain carries TRBV7-2 and TRBJ2-5; TRBD1 might be the D (7 bases). V gave up 5 bases and J gave up 5 bases, with 21 bases separating them. Germline V gene sequence: CDR1 SGHTA, CDR2 FQGNSA. The CDR3 consists of 16 residues. The CDR3 here is CASSAIGGGASETQYF. CDR3 bases: TGTGCCAGCAGCGCCATAGGAGGGGGCGCGTCGGAGACCCAGTACTTC.

In this sample, this clonotype turned up many times. V usage is TRBV6-4 and J usage is TRBJ1-4; TRBD1 might be the D (5 bases). V lost 6 bases, J lost 5 bases, and 16 bases lay in between. The germline V gene encodes CDR1 MRHNA and CDR2 SNTAGT. CDR3 size: 15 residues. CDR3 amino acids: CASRKTGRLNEKLFF. The CDR3, as DNA: TGTGCCAGCAGGAAGACGGGACGGTTAAATGAAAAACTGTTTTTT.

This clonotype appeared a few times. The chain carries TRBV5-6 and TRBJ2-7; 9 nucleotides agree with TRBD2. Germline CDR1 SGHDT, CDR2 YYEEEE. V was clipped by 3 bases and J by 6 bases; unmatched bases: 13. The CDR3 has 16 residues. As DNA, the CDR3 is TGTGCCAGCAGCTCCCCTGGCGCGGGAGGGCTGGGCGAGCAGTACTTC. Protein product: CASSSPGAGGLGEQYF.

This clonotype was counted at least ten times. The V and J genes are TRBV4-3 and TRBJ1-1; 7 nucleotides align to TRBD1. Looked up from germline, CDR1 is LGHNA and CDR2 is YSLEER. There are 14 residues in the CDR3. Trimming took 0 bases from V and 3 from J; bases not matched to a gene: 1. CDR3 in DNA: TGCGCCAGCAGCCAAGATACAGGGGACACTGAAGCTTTCTTT. This translates into CASSQDTGDTEAFF.

This clonotype was detected ten times or more. This sequence joins TRBV29-1 and TRBJ1-2; D gene unclear. V lost 7 bases, J lost 5 bases, and 11 bases lay in between. The CDR3 has 11 residues. Germline values: CDR1 SQVTM, CDR2 ANQGSEA. CDR3 nucleotide sequence: TGCAGCGCTCTCCTCGGGTATGGCTACACCTTC. It translates to CSALLGYGYTF. Full variable domain (outside the CDR3, taken from reference TRBV29-1 and TRBJ1-2): SAVISQKPSRDICQRGTSLTIQCQVDSQVTMMFWYRQQPGQSLTLIATANQGSEATYESGFVIDKFPISRPNLTFSTLTVSNMSPEDSSIYLCSALLGYGYTFGSGTRLTVV.

This clonotype was detected a few times. This may stem from a read error, because a much larger clone lies one nucleotide away. The J gene is TRBJ2-1, the V gene TRBV4-1; 9 positions agree with TRBD2. The CDR3 is made up of 12 amino acids. Germline V gene lookup returns CDR1 MGHRA and CDR2 YSYEKL. The CDR3 spells CTSSPIAGDQFF. Here the CDR3 DNA reads TGCACCAGCAGCCCAATAGCGGGAGACCAGTTCTTC.

This clonotype has a count of ten or more. The rearrangement uses TRBV19 and TRBJ1-1; D uncertain. CDR1 and CDR2 (germline): LNHDA, SQIVND (reference sequence). The CDR3 totals 16 residues. Trimming pared 3 bases from V and 0 bases from J, leaving 14 bases between. The CDR3 DNA is TGTGCCAGTAGTATCGACCTTGTGGCGGTGAACACTGAAGCTTTCTTT. Translating gives CASSIDLVAVNTEAFF. Complete variable domain (other parts from reference TRBV19 and TRBJ1-1): DGGITQSPKYLFRKEGQNVTLSCEQNLNHDAMYWYRQDPGQGLRLIYYSQIVNDFQKGDIAEGYSVSREKKESFPLTVTSAQKNPTAFYLCASSIDLVAVNTEAFFGQGTRLTVV.

This clonotype was seen repeatedly, ten times or more. This chain uses TRBV10-3 with TRBJ2-1; the match to TRBD2 covers 10 bases. The CDR3 has 13 residues. V was clipped by 4 bases and J by 12 bases; unmatched bases: 6. The germline V gene has CDR1 ENHRY and CDR2 SYGVKD. The CDR3 coding sequence is TGTGCCATCAGTGCCCTAGCGGGAGCGGCGCAGTTCTTC. Protein: CAISALAGAAQFF.

This sequence joins TRBV14 and TRBJ2-3, with D unresolved. Looked up from germline, CDR1 is SGHDN and CDR2 is FVKESK. V lost 0 bases to trimming and J lost 11 bases, with 12 bases between them. The CDR3 runs 13 residues. CDR3 coding DNA: TGTGCCAGCAGCCAAGAGGGTAGATCCGGGCAGTATTTT. Its translation: CASSQEGRSGQYF.